This is a list of T cell receptor beta chains from one sample in a study of cytomegalovirus exposure and HLA in healthy donors. Data came from immunoSEQ multiplex PCR; TCRdb stores just in-frame clones and leaves some out. The repertoire includes 70,000 to 100,000 clones, roughly 67% of them detected once, and about 22% sits in the top ten. Sequencing was performed on PBMCs. These receptors all stem from a woman in her forties or fifties in good health and CMV-seropositive. CDR3s include the opening cysteine and the closing phenylalanine or tryptophan. Some rows mark clone size as missing; the rest say once, few, many or name a class of expanded clone.

NA TRBV2 CASRGNRNYNQPQHF
NA TRBV28 CASSTQGPGELFF
once TRBV18 CASSPPIQGMNTEAFF
few TRBV9 CASSLFPNEQFF
few TRBV7-9 CASSLSGITYEQYF
few TRBV10-3 CAIRGEGKANYGYTF
NA TRBV7-9 CASSPGEGRAFNGYTF
NA TRBV7-6 CASSYGQASYEQYF
NA TRBV30 CAWKPGIETQYF
NA TRBV7-6 CASSLWAGVPYEQYF
NA TRBV5-1 CASSWFGGAIDTQYF
NA TRBV28 CASRSSGGAIAQFF
NA TRBV19 CASSSQPGGYTQYF
NA TRBV10-2 CASSEGQHNQPQHF
NA TRBV7-9 CASSLTGYEQYF
NA TRBV12-1 CASSLLRTGDSYGYTF
NA TRBV18 CASSPISREQKNTEAFF
NA TRBV7-6 CASSPPGGNTEAFF
NA TRBV7-6 CASSLEPNPGNSPLHF
NA TRBV19 CATVGGGRETQYF
NA TRBV7-9 CASSFLPGATNEKLFF
NA TRBV18 CASSPGGGGNQPQHF
NA TRBV28 CATRKGGWNQPQHF
few TRBV12-2 CASRFPERSSYNEQFF
few TRBV9 CASSVAGSSTGELFF
few TRBV4-3 CASSEIGSGSYNEQFF
NA TRBV2 CASSEGMGTGEGYTF
few TRBV2 CASRKDLDRGFYEQYF
NA TRBV5-4 CASGLTTGGSEKLFF
NA TRBV5-4 CASSLDWGPRDEQFF
NA TRBV4-1 CASSQEESGGAREGYTF
NA TRBV10-3 CATQQGLNTEAFF
NA TRBV5-1 CASRTGQGPNTGELFF
NA TRBV7-2 CASSLASTSGSTDTQYF
NA TRBV7-2 CASSLFLAGGGEQYF
NA TRBV21-1 CASSKEERTTDTQYF
NA TRBV5-1 CASSSSGATEAFF
few TRBV7-9 CSSSRDMNTEAFF
once TRBV5-5 CASSLSRANEQFF
NA TRBV29-1 CSVASGSYGEQFF
NA TRBV29-1 CSVEDKFREKLFF
NA TRBV5-6 CASSSISGNTIYF
once TRBV5-6 CASSLNRGNSYNEQFF
NA TRBV28 CASSPTARAGYEQYF
once TRBV4-1 CASSFSGPVDTGELFF
NA TRBV5-6 CASSLLASGDGYTF
few TRBV28 CASRTPGPNQPQHF